This T cell receptor (beta chain) was sequenced during a study of shared clonotypes between healthy human individuals. Whole-study results and caveats: All-four-donor shared clonotypes had higher generation probabilities than non-shared clonotypes did.

Clones were read by immunoSEQ multiplex PCR, and TCRdb kept only the in-frame ones, dropping some. The sample lists roughly 1,100,000 clones; 70% to 80% were seen once. A remark on this clone: Its matching antigen is unknown.

Study donors comprised healthy, HIV-negative adults devoid of recent acute infection or vaccination. Material for sequencing was memory CD4+ T cells sorted from blood. Subset given: CD45RA-negative fraction. This receptor was obtained from a man aged 18 to 35 in good health.

The CDR3 nucleotides are TGTGCCAGCAGCGTATCAACTAGCGGGGGTGGTGGTGGACAAGAGACCCAGTACTTC. It is translated as CASSVSTSGGGGGQETQYF. The genes are TRBV9 and TRBJ2-5; TRBD2 matches 11 bases. Germline CDR1 and CDR2: SGDLS and YYNGEE. This CDR3 comprises 19 residues. V lost 1 base to trimming and J lost 2 bases; unmatched junction nucleotides: 13. Looking up the rest from reference TRBV9 and TRBJ2-5 gives the full variable domain: DSGVTQTPKHLITATGQRVTLRCSPRSGDLSVYWYQQSLDQGLQFLIQYYNGEERAKGNILERFSAQQFPDLHSELNLSSLELGDSALYFCASSVSTSGGGGGQETQYFGPGTRLLVL.